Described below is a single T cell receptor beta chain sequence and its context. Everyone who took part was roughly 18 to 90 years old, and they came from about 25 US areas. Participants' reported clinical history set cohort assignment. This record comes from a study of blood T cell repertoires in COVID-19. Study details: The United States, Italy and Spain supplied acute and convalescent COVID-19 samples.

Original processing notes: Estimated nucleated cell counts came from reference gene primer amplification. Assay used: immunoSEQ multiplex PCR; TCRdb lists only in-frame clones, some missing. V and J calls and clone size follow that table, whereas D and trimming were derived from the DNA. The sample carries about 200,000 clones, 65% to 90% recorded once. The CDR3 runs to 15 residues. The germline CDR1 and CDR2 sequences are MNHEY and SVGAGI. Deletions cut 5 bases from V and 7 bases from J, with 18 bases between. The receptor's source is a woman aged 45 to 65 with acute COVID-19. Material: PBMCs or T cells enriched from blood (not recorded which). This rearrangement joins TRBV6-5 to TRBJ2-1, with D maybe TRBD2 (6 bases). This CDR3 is CASSRGRERLNEQFF. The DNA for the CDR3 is TGTGCCAGCAGTCGTGGTCGGGAGAGGTTGAATGAGCAGTTCTTC.